This is a list of T cell receptor beta chains from one sample in a study of T cells after yellow fever vaccination. TCRdb processed the 5' RACE reads anew with MiXCR; each CDR3 protein has one entry. The sample consists of about 330,000 distinct CDR3 sequences, 6.8% of them appearing once. The sample here was PBMCs, taken 35 to 50 days after the first yellow fever vaccination. These TCRs come from a man between 18 and 29 years old who received the YFV17D yellow fever vaccine. Both conserved end residues are part of each CDR3. D genes are given only for firm matches. The size entry is marked missing in some rows and otherwise reads once, few, many or a size class.

d_call: TRBD1; clone_size: few; j_call: TRBJ2-5; v_call: TRBV9; cdr3_nt: TGTGCCAGCAGCCCTGAGGGGGCCTGGGAGACCCAGTACTTC; cdr3_aa: CASSPEGAWETQYF
d_call: .; clone_size: .; j_call: TRBJ1-1; v_call: TRBV6-1; cdr3_nt: TGTGCCAGCAAACAGGGTTTTGTGAACACTGAAGCTTTCTTT; cdr3_aa: CASKQGFVNTEAFF
d_call: .; clone_size: many; j_call: TRBJ1-2; v_call: TRBV20-1; cdr3_nt: TGCAGTGTCAACAACCTCAGGGTCGGCTACACCTTC; cdr3_aa: CSVNNLRVGYTF
d_call: TRBD1; clone_size: .; j_call: TRBJ1-5; v_call: TRBV20-1; cdr3_nt: TGCAGTGCTAGAAGGACAGGCTCTCAGCCCCAGCATTTT; cdr3_aa: CSARRTGSQPQHF
d_call: .; clone_size: few; j_call: TRBJ2-3; v_call: TRBV7-9; cdr3_nt: TGTGCCAGCAGCTTAGAGGGACGGCGGGCAGATACGCAGTATTTT; cdr3_aa: CASSLEGRRADTQYF
d_call: TRBD1; clone_size: .; j_call: TRBJ2-2; v_call: TRBV29-1; cdr3_nt: TGCAGCGTTGAAGATCGATACAGGGGGGACACCGGGGAGCTGTTTTTT; cdr3_aa: CSVEDRYRGDTGELFF
d_call: .; clone_size: .; j_call: TRBJ2-1; v_call: TRBV5-1; cdr3_nt: TGCGCCAGCAGCATTGGGGACCGCTCCTACAATGAGCAGTTCTTC; cdr3_aa: CASSIGDRSYNEQFF
d_call: TRBD1; clone_size: many; j_call: TRBJ2-5; v_call: TRBV18; cdr3_nt: TGTGCCAGCTCACCGGGACAAGGGACAGGCTCACAAGAGACCCAGTACTTC; cdr3_aa: CASSPGQGTGSQETQYF
d_call: .; clone_size: many; j_call: TRBJ1-6; v_call: TRBV11-2; cdr3_nt: TGTGCCAGCAGTGACAGTCCCGGGAATTCACCCCTCCACTTT; cdr3_aa: CASSDSPGNSPLHF
d_call: TRBD1; clone_size: many; j_call: TRBJ2-2; v_call: TRBV7-9; cdr3_nt: TGTGCCAGCAGTGGACAGGAGAAAAACACCGGGGAGCTGTTTTTT; cdr3_aa: CASSGQEKNTGELFF
d_call: .; clone_size: few; j_call: TRBJ1-1; v_call: TRBV10-3; cdr3_nt: TGTGCCCTCCGTGGGGGGGGGAACACTGAAGCTTTCTTT; cdr3_aa: CALRGGGNTEAFF
d_call: .; clone_size: once; j_call: TRBJ2-2; v_call: TRBV10-3; cdr3_nt: TGTGCCATCAGTGAGATGGGACTTACCGGGGAGCTGTTTTTT; cdr3_aa: CAISEMGLTGELFF
d_call: TRBD2; clone_size: many; j_call: TRBJ2-1; v_call: TRBV30; cdr3_nt: TGTGCCTGGAGTGTCCCTAGCGGACTGGGGAATGAGCAGTTCTTC; cdr3_aa: CAWSVPSGLGNEQFF
d_call: TRBD2; clone_size: .; j_call: TRBJ2-1; v_call: TRBV20-1; cdr3_nt: TGCAGTGCCGGGAATAGGGGACTAGCGGGGGGTAGTGAGCAGTTCTTC; cdr3_aa: CSAGNRGLAGGSEQFF
d_call: TRBD1; clone_size: .; j_call: TRBJ1-6; v_call: TRBV6-2/TRBV6-3; cdr3_nt: TGTGCCAGCAGTTACCCGGACAGGGATCGCTATAATTCACCCCTCCACTTT; cdr3_aa: CASSYPDRDRYNSPLHF
d_call: .; clone_size: .; j_call: TRBJ2-7; v_call: TRBV15; cdr3_nt: TGTGCCACCAGCAGAGATCTAACAACAACAACCTACGAGCAGTACTTC; cdr3_aa: CATSRDLTTTTYEQYF
d_call: TRBD1; clone_size: few; j_call: TRBJ2-5; v_call: TRBV6-5; cdr3_nt: TGTGCCAGCAGTTACTCAGGCAGGGGGCGAGAGACCCAGTACTTC; cdr3_aa: CASSYSGRGRETQYF
d_call: TRBD2; clone_size: .; j_call: TRBJ2-1; v_call: TRBV19; cdr3_nt: TGTGCCAGTACTGGCTTCTACTCGGCTAGCGGGGGGGGGAGCTCCTACAATGAGCAGTTCTTC; cdr3_aa: CASTGFYSASGGGSSYNEQFF
d_call: TRBD1; clone_size: .; j_call: TRBJ2-5; v_call: TRBV7-2; cdr3_nt: TGTGCCAGCAGCTTAACCGGGACAGGGACGGTAGAGACCCAGTACTTC; cdr3_aa: CASSLTGTGTVETQYF
d_call: .; clone_size: once; j_call: TRBJ2-1; v_call: TRBV7-8; cdr3_nt: TGTGCCAGCACCCCCCGGGTCGATGAGCAGTTCTTC; cdr3_aa: CASTPRVDEQFF
d_call: TRBD2; clone_size: many; j_call: TRBJ2-5; v_call: TRBV7-2; cdr3_nt: TGTGCCAGCAGCTTAGGACTAGCGGGGGAAGAGACCCAGTACTTC; cdr3_aa: CASSLGLAGEETQYF
d_call: .; clone_size: .; j_call: TRBJ2-7; v_call: TRBV10-3; cdr3_nt: TGTGCCATCAGTGACCTGGTGGATGCCTACGAGCAGTACTTC; cdr3_aa: CAISDLVDAYEQYF
d_call: .; clone_size: .; j_call: TRBJ1-2; v_call: TRBV10-3; cdr3_nt: TGTGCCATCAGTGAACAGGGAACTAACTATGGCTACACCTTC; cdr3_aa: CAISEQGTNYGYTF
d_call: .; clone_size: few; j_call: TRBJ2-1; v_call: TRBV6-2/TRBV6-3; cdr3_nt: TGTGCCAGCGGGATCATAGGGGAGCAGTTCTTC; cdr3_aa: CASGIIGEQFF
d_call: .; clone_size: few; j_call: TRBJ2-1; v_call: TRBV27; cdr3_nt: TGTGCCAGCAGTTGGTCAGGGATCAATGAGCAGTTCTTC; cdr3_aa: CASSWSGINEQFF
d_call: TRBD1; clone_size: few; j_call: TRBJ1-4; v_call: TRBV12-3/TRBV12-4; cdr3_nt: TGTGCCAGCAGTTTAATGGCGGGACAGGTGTTTTTT; cdr3_aa: CASSLMAGQVFF
d_call: .; clone_size: .; j_call: TRBJ1-2; v_call: TRBV20-1; cdr3_nt: TGCAGTGCTAGAGCCTTTCAGGAGACATATGGCTACACCTTC; cdr3_aa: CSARAFQETYGYTF
d_call: .; clone_size: many; j_call: TRBJ1-2; v_call: TRBV7-9; cdr3_nt: TGTGCCAGCAGCATAGTCGGGCTGCGAAACTATGGCTACACCTTC; cdr3_aa: CASSIVGLRNYGYTF
d_call: TRBD1; clone_size: .; j_call: TRBJ2-2; v_call: TRBV5-4; cdr3_nt: TGTGCCAGCAGCTTGATGTCAGGGGGCGGCGGGGAGCTGTTTTTT; cdr3_aa: CASSLMSGGGGELFF
d_call: .; clone_size: .; j_call: TRBJ2-5; v_call: TRBV10-2; cdr3_nt: TGCGCCAGCAGTATTCTCGGGGAAGAGACCCAGTACTTC; cdr3_aa: CASSILGEETQYF
d_call: TRBD1; clone_size: many; j_call: TRBJ2-1; v_call: TRBV7-6; cdr3_nt: TGTGCCAGCAGCTCCGCGGACAGGGGTGGGAAACACGAGCAGTTCTTC; cdr3_aa: CASSSADRGGKHEQFF
d_call: .; clone_size: .; j_call: TRBJ2-7; v_call: TRBV7-8; cdr3_nt: TGTGCCAGCAGCTCGGACTACTCCTACGAGCAGTACTTC; cdr3_aa: CASSSDYSYEQYF
d_call: .; clone_size: .; j_call: TRBJ2-1; v_call: TRBV20-1; cdr3_nt: TGCAGTGCTTTAGGGGGGGAGCAGTTCTTC; cdr3_aa: CSALGGEQFF
d_call: .; clone_size: many; j_call: TRBJ1-1; v_call: TRBV5-1; cdr3_nt: TGCGCCAGCAGGCTCCAGGGTAGGGGGAACACTGAAGCTTTCTTT; cdr3_aa: CASRLQGRGNTEAFF
d_call: .; clone_size: .; j_call: TRBJ2-3; v_call: TRBV20-1; cdr3_nt: TGCAGTGCCCCCCGGGTCACAGATACGCAGTATTTT; cdr3_aa: CSAPRVTDTQYF
d_call: TRBD2; clone_size: few; j_call: TRBJ2-7; v_call: TRBV5-1; cdr3_nt: TGCGCCAGCAGCTCTGGGGGGGTCGTAGCTGACGAGCAGTACTTC; cdr3_aa: CASSSGGVVADEQYF
d_call: TRBD2; clone_size: few; j_call: TRBJ2-3; v_call: TRBV9; cdr3_nt: TGTGCCAGCAGCGTTCATAGCGGGGACACAGATACGCAGTATTTT; cdr3_aa: CASSVHSGDTDTQYF
d_call: .; clone_size: few; j_call: TRBJ2-5; v_call: TRBV30; cdr3_nt: TGTGCCTGGACCACCTCCCCCAGGGAAGAGACCCAGTACTTC; cdr3_aa: CAWTTSPREETQYF
d_call: .; clone_size: many; j_call: TRBJ1-2; v_call: TRBV7-2; cdr3_nt: TGTGCCAGCAGCTTGTACAGCCCCTATGGCTACACCTTC; cdr3_aa: CASSLYSPYGYTF
d_call: .; clone_size: many; j_call: TRBJ2-2; v_call: TRBV27; cdr3_nt: TGTGCCAGCAGTTCCAGAGGACAGAACACCGGGGAGCTGTTTTTT; cdr3_aa: CASSSRGQNTGELFF
d_call: .; clone_size: .; j_call: TRBJ2-1; v_call: TRBV6-5; cdr3_nt: TGTGCCAGCACCGGACCGAACAATGAGCAGTTCTTC; cdr3_aa: CASTGPNNEQFF
d_call: .; clone_size: many; j_call: TRBJ2-1; v_call: TRBV15; cdr3_nt: TGTGCCACCAGCAGAGCTATACTCACTTCGGGAACTCACAATGAGCAGTTCTTC; cdr3_aa: CATSRAILTSGTHNEQFF
d_call: TRBD2; clone_size: few; j_call: TRBJ2-1; v_call: TRBV12-3/TRBV12-4; cdr3_nt: TGTGCCAGCAGTGGGGGACTAGGCAATGAGCAGTTCTTC; cdr3_aa: CASSGGLGNEQFF
d_call: .; clone_size: many; j_call: TRBJ2-4; v_call: TRBV5-1; cdr3_nt: TGCGCCAGCAGCCCGACCACAGCCAAAAACATTCAGTACTTC; cdr3_aa: CASSPTTAKNIQYF
d_call: .; clone_size: few; j_call: TRBJ1-3; v_call: TRBV20-1; cdr3_nt: TGCAGTGCTAAACTCAGGGACTCTGGAAACACCATATATTTT; cdr3_aa: CSAKLRDSGNTIYF